The 7 T cell receptor beta chains in this list originate from one sample, sequenced in a study of T cells in Graves' hyperthyroidism and ophthalmopathy. TCR beta CDR3 regions were amplified from RNA. HTBI primers were the set used in a first-round RT-PCR of the TCR CDR3. TCRdb re-derived calls from the multiplex PCR reads in MiXCR, one entry per CDR3 protein. The data show about 410,000 distinct CDR3 sequences, roughly 15% seen once. The sequenced material came from blood. These receptors were obtained from a woman between 25 and 40 years old with Graves' ophthalmopathy.

The gene calls are TRBV7-2 and TRBJ2-1, with TRBD2 matching over 13 bases. Trimming cost V 4 bases and J 8 bases; bases outside gene matches: 8. Per the germline V gene, CDR1 is SGHTA and CDR2 is FQGNSA. CDR3 length: 16 residues. The CDR3 DNA follows: TGTGCCAGCAGCTCTATAACTAGCGGGGGGGCAGATGAGCAGTTCTTC. It specifies CASSSITSGGADEQFF.

This clonotype was picked up many times. The chain recombines TRBV30 with TRBJ1-5, with 8 bases that match TRBD1. The V gene end was trimmed by 4 bases and the J gene end by 9 bases; junction bases not matched to a gene: 8. Germline values: CDR1 GTSNPN, CDR2 SVGIG (reference sequence). The CDR3 length is 13 residues. The chain's CDR3 is CAWNDRGHGPQHF. In nucleotides, the CDR3 is TGTGCCTGGAACGACAGGGGTCATGGGCCCCAGCATTTT.

This clonotype was recorded at least ten times. The V and J genes are TRBV28 and TRBJ2-1; 14 bases align to TRBD2. Germline loops: CDR1 MDHEN, CDR2 SYDVKM. With V trimmed by 5 bases and J by 10 bases, 7 bases remained unmatched. The CDR3 is 15 amino acids. The CDR3 sequence is CASSSGLAGGGEQFF. The DNA for the CDR3 is TGTGCCAGCAGTAGTGGACTAGCGGGGGGCGGGGAGCAGTTCTTC.

The chain has TRBV12-3 or TRBV12-4 and TRBJ2-5, with D perhaps given as TRBD1 or TRBD2 (6 bases each). V was clipped by 8 bases and J by 5 bases, with 30 bases between them. The CDR3 has 18 residues. DNA of the CDR3: TGTGCCAGCCGATCGGGGCTAGCGAGGGGGGTTGGCTCGGAGACCCAGTACTTC. Translating gives CASRSGLARGVGSETQYF.

This clonotype was observed many times. The chain links TRBV12-3 or TRBV12-4 to TRBJ1-1; D might be TRBD1 (6 bases). Deletions cut 1 base from V and 1 base from J, with 13 bases between. This CDR3 region has 16 residues. CDR3 bases: TGTGCCAGCAGTTTAGTTGGGGGGCTGAAGAACACTGAAGCTTTCTTT. Protein sequence: CASSLVGGLKNTEAFF.

This clonotype was counted between two and nine times. The rearrangement joins TRBV20-1 to TRBJ2-6; D unclear. This CDR3 contains 13 residues. Germline CDR1 reads DFQATT; CDR2 reads SNEGSKA (reference sequence). Trimming stripped 3 bases from V and 3 bases from J, with 6 bases between. The DNA of the CDR3 is TGCAGTGCTAGCTTTTATGGGGCCAACGTCCTGACTTTC. Its protein product is CSASFYGANVLTF.

This clonotype was seen at least ten times. The chain couples TRBV18 to TRBJ1-5; D is unresolved. From germline, CDR1 is KGHSH and CDR2 LQKENI. The CDR3 runs 18 residues. V lost 1 base and J lost 0, with 16 bases in between. In DNA, the CDR3 is TGTGCCAGCTCACCACGGCGGGCGGCAGGAGTTAGCAATCAGCCCCAGCATTTT. The encoded protein is CASSPRRAAGVSNQPQHF. Drawing the rest from reference TRBV18 and TRBJ1-5, the complete variable domain is NAGVMQNPRHLVRRRGQEARLRCSPMKGHSHVYWYRQLPEEGLKFMVYLQKENIIDESGMPKERFSAEFPKEGPSILRIQQVVRGDSAAYFCASSPRRAAGVSNQPQHFGDGTRLSIL.